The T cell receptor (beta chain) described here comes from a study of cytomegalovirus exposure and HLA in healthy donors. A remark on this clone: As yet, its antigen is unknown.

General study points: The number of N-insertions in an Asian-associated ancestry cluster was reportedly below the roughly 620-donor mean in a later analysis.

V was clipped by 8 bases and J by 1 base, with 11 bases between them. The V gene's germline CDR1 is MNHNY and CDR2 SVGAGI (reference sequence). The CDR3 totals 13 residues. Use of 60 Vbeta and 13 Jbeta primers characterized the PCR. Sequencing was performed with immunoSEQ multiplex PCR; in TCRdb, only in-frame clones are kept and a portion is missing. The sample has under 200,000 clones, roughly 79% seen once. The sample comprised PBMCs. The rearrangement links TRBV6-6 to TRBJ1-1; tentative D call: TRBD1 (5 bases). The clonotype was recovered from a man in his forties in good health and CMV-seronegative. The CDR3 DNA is TGTGCCAGCTGGGAGGGGTCGAACACTGAAGCTTTCTTT. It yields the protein CASWEGSNTEAFF.